This T cell receptor beta chain is drawn from a study of monozygotic twins with inflammatory bowel disease. Findings of the study overall: IBD patients had lower TCRbeta diversity (inverse Simpson) than healthy co-twins. T cell subtypes that differed could not be told apart. Clonotype sharing was lower in IBD patients than healthy twins, most markedly with disease activity.

CDR3 size: 16 residues. CDR1 and CDR2 from the germline V gene are SGHTA and FQGNSA. Concerning this clonotype: What it binds is unknown.

Each CDR3 protein gets one entry in TCRdb, which reprocessed the 5' RACE reads and gives no DNA. The sample holds about 300,000 distinct CDR3 sequences. Unfractionated whole blood yielded total RNA, and T cells were not sorted. This receptor was obtained from a human donor with ulcerative colitis or Crohn's disease, or a healthy co-twin of an affected twin (not recorded which). The rearrangement joins TRBV7-2 to TRBJ2-3; TCRdb outputs TRBD1, but without DNA this stays unchecked. Sequencing was carried out using blood. CDR3 sequence reads: CASSLGPGQKTDTQYF.